The entry below gives a single T cell receptor beta chain sequence along with its context. Researchers ran the PCR with 60 Vbeta and 13 Jbeta primers. Libraries were prepared by immunoSEQ multiplex PCR; TCRdb keeps only in-frame clonotypes and omits some of them. This sample carries over 150,000 clones, roughly 80% of them seen once, and the ten largest clones take roughly 5%. This record comes from a study of cytomegalovirus exposure and HLA in healthy donors. Material: PBMCs. This sequence was found in a man between 18 and 29 years old in good health and CMV-seronegative.

This CDR3 is CASSLTLKQGNYNEQFF. DNA of the CDR3: TGCGCCAGCAGTTTAACTTTAAAACAGGGGAACTACAATGAGCAGTTCTTC. The chain combines TRBV5-1 with TRBJ2-1; 7 bases are shared with TRBD1. This CDR3 is built from 17 residues. Per germline, CDR1 SGHRS and CDR2 YFSETQ. After removal of 5 bases from V and 3 bases from J, the junction contained 14 bases not matched to a gene.